This TCR beta chain was found in a study of blood T cell repertoires in COVID-19. Participants came from 24 US areas, aged roughly 18 to 90 years. CDR3 size: 15 residues. The germline CDR1 and CDR2 sequences are KGHDR and SFDVKD. The V end was cut by 5 bases, the J end by 7 bases, with 17 bases between. Data came from immunoSEQ multiplex PCR; TCRdb stores just in-frame clones and leaves some out. The sample comprises hundreds of thousands of clones, more than 75% of which are singletons, and 2% to 2.5% rests with the top ten. The specimen sequenced was PBMCs or T cells enriched from blood (not recorded which). The gene calls are TRBV24-1 and TRBJ1-5; D is possibly TRBD1 (6 bases). The receptor was derived from a woman aged 60-75 years in a cohort exposed to, infected with or recovered from COVID-19 (not recorded which). In nucleotides, the CDR3 is TGTGCCACCAGTGCCGGAACAGGGAGCGGACAGCCCCAGCATTTT. Encoded protein: CATSAGTGSGQPQHF.